This T cell receptor (beta chain) is drawn from a study of T-cell reconstitution after alpha-beta-depleted transplantation in children. Study findings and constraints: Among T cells one year after transplant, newly produced cells accounted for most counts and diversity. Expanded graft clones numbering several hundred reportedly gave rise to alpha-beta T cells about two months after transplant.

During its preparation, the TCRbeta library received unique molecular identifiers. TCRdb passed the PCR reads through MiXCR, listing each CDR3 protein once. The sample has hundreds of thousands of distinct CDR3 sequences, roughly 8.2% seen once. Notes on this clonotype: Antigen: not known. A much larger clone lies one base from this, so it may be a read error.

The V and J ends lost 6 bases and 6 bases, in that order; junction bases with no gene match: 7. The CDR3 covers 12 residues. Germline V gene lookup returns CDR1 DFQATT and CDR2 SNEGSKA (reference sequence). The receptor comes from a female patient aged 2-15 years who had a stem cell transplant for Fanconi anemia, so the T cells may come from the graft donor. The chain is built from TRBV20-1 and TRBJ1-1; 7 bases align to TRBD1. This material consisted of peripheral blood, taken 360 days after TCRalphabeta/CD19-depleted stem cell transplant. This CDR3 is CSATTGTPEAFF. CDR3 in DNA: TGCAGTGCCACGACAGGGACCCCTGAAGCTTTCTTT.